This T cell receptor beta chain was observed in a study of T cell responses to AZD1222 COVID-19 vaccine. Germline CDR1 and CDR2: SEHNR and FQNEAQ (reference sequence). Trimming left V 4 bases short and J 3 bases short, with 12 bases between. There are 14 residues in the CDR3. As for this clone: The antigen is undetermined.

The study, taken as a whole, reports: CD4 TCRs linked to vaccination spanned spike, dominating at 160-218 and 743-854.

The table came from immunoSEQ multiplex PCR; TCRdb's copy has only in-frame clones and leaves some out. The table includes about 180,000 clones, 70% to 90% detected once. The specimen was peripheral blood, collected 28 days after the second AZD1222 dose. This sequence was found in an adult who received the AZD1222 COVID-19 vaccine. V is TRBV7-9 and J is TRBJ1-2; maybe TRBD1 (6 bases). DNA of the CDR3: TGTGCCAGCAGCTCGACAGGAGCTCACTATGGCTACACCTTC. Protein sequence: CASSSTGAHYGYTF.